This T cell receptor (beta chain) came from a study of beta chain features in type 1 diabetes. Findings and caveats of the study: Equally in patients and controls, shorter templates might have been favored by PCR. Junctions at VDJ sites from type 1 diabetes patients had fewer insertions and more deletions.

As every portion of the isolated RNA was reverse transcribed, the sequencing read expressed TCRB transcripts. Clones were read by immunoSEQ multiplex PCR, and TCRdb kept only the in-frame ones, dropping some. The sample shows hundreds of thousands of clones, about 71% of them seen only once. Details on this clone: Its antigen is undetermined.

V was clipped by 6 bases and J by 1 base; unmatched bases: 11. Germline loops: CDR1 SQVTM, CDR2 ANQGSEA. This CDR3 comprises 15 residues. The TCR originated in a man aged 30 to 39 in good health. What was sequenced was naive CD4+ T cells from blood. The chain links TRBV29-1 to TRBJ1-1; 7 bases match TRBD1. CDR3 in amino acids: CSVDGTALGNTEAFF. CDR3 in DNA: TGCAGCGTGGATGGGACAGCTCTCGGGAACACTGAAGCTTTCTTT.